Ten or more counts support the clone carrying this T cell receptor (beta chain). The antigen is not known. This entry is derived from a study of neurological immune-mediated disorders. Synthesis of cDNA used 5'RACE (with 10-nucleotide random UMIs). TCRdb re-derived calls from the 5' RACE reads in MiXCR, one entry per CDR3 protein. Here the sample spans 65,000 to 75,000 distinct CDR3 sequences, approximately 5.1% being singletons. Study results and caveats: On phylogenetic grouping, the repertoires of 18 of 34 multiple sclerosis patients fell within one related-CDR3 cluster, constituting a possible signature.

CDR1 is PRHDT and CDR2 is FYEKMQ in the germline V gene (reference sequence). The CDR3 runs 15 residues. V was pared by 2 bases and J by 6 bases, with 6 bases of the junction left unmatched. The sequencing sample was made of PBMCs. The V call is TRBV13, the J call TRBJ2-7, with 11 bases that match TRBD2. This receptor was identified in a human donor with multiple sclerosis. The donor label of this sample is uncertain. CDR3 in DNA: TGTGCCAGCAGCTTAAGGGCGGGGACTAGCGGCGAGCAGTACTTC. Translation: CASSLRAGTSGEQYF.